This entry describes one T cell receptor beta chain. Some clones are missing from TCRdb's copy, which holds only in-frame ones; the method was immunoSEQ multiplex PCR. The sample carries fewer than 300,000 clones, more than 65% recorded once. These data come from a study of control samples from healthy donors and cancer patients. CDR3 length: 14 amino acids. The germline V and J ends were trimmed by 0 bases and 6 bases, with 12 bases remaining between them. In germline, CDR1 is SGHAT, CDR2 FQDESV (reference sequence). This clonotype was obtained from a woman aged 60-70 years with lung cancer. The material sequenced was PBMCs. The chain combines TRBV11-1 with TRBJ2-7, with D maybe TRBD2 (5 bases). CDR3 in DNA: TGTGCCAGCAGCTTAGCGTACGAGGGCCGCGAGCAGTACTTC. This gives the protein CASSLAYEGREQYF.